These 24 T cell receptor beta chains were sequenced from one sample in a study of human T cells and chemical hapten exposure. TCRdb re-analysed the RACE reads in MiXCR, keeping a single row per CDR3 protein. The sample lists 25,000 to 35,000 distinct CDR3 sequences; about 5.6% were seen once. This sample's time point: patch test 3, about 24 weeks after DPC sensitization. Treatment meaning: therapeutic diphenylcyclopropenone sensitization with weekly scalp DPC. This sample comprised whole blood, obtained in connection with sensitization to the hapten diphenylcyclopropenone (DPC). These TCRs come from a man aged 30 to 45 with alopecia areata. Some clones in this sample may be carry-over from other donors' samples.

At least ten counts were recorded for this clonotype. This sequence joins TRBV6-6 and TRBJ2-3; 9 nucleotides line up with TRBD1. This CDR3 spans 15 amino acids. Trimming took 6 bases from V and 7 from J; bases not matched to a gene: 11. CDR1 MNHNY and CDR2 SVGAGI come from the germline V gene (reference sequence). CDR3 bases: TGTGCCAGCAGCCGACGGGACAGGGAACCATATACGCAGTATTTT. This gives the protein CASSRRDREPYTQYF.

This clonotype was found a few times. The chain has TRBV14 and TRBJ2-1; D possibly corresponds to TRBD2 (5 bases). V lost 1 base to trimming and J lost 2 bases, with 21 bases between them. Germline V gene data show CDR1 as SGHDN and CDR2 as FVKESK. The CDR3 covers 19 residues. The CDR3 sequence: CASSQGLGPALTTYNEQFF. In DNA form, the CDR3 reads TGTGCCAGCAGCCAAGGCCTAGGACCTGCACTGACTACCTACAATGAGCAGTTCTTC. The variable domain in full, with the rest retrieved from reference TRBV14 and TRBJ2-1, is EAGVTQFPSHSVIEKGQTVTLRCDPISGHDNLYWYRRVMGKEIKFLLHFVKESKQDESGMPNNRFLAERTGGTYSTLKVQPAELEDSGVYFCASSQGLGPALTTYNEQFFGPGTRLTVL.

This clonotype has at least ten counts. V usage is TRBV20-1 and J usage is TRBJ2-3; 13 positions match TRBD2. CDR1 is DFQATT and CDR2 is SNEGSKA in the germline V gene (reference sequence). J lost 1 base, V lost 3 bases, and 13 bases had no gene match. CDR3 length equals 19 residues. The DNA for the CDR3 is TGCAGTGCTAGTCCCCCCCTAGCCGGGACTAGCGGGGGCACAGATACGCAGTATTTT. Translation gives CSASPPLAGTSGGTDTQYF.

This clonotype was observed at least ten times. J is TRBJ2-3 and V is TRBV23-1; D might be TRBD2 (5 bases). TRBV23-1 is annotated as an ORF whose role is uncertain. This CDR3 region has 17 residues. Trimming removed 6 bases from V and 0 bases from J, with 19 bases in between. The CDR3: CASSPRTGMGSTDTQYF. In DNA, the CDR3 is TGCGCCAGCAGCCCCCGCACGGGGATGGGAAGCACAGATACGCAGTATTTT.

This clonotype was counted ten times or more. A junction end diverges from the germline sequence, so it may reflect a read error. This chain joins TRBV30 and TRBJ1-6, with a possible D match to TRBD1 (6 bases). CDR3 size: 14 residues. CDR1 is GTSNPN and CDR2 is SVGIG in the germline V gene (reference sequence). CDR3 protein: CALSLTGENSPLHF. CDR3 DNA sequence: TGTGCCTTGAGTCTGACAGGAGAAAATTCACCCCTCCACTTT.

The table lists this clonotype with many counts. J is TRBJ1-1 and V is TRBV27; 7 bases align to TRBD1. There are 14 residues in the CDR3. After removal of 4 bases from V and 3 bases from J, the junction contained 5 bases not matched to a gene. The germline gives CDR1 MNHEY, CDR2 SMNVEV (reference sequence). The CDR3 bases are TGTGCCAGCAGTTCCACAGGGGAGGACACTGAAGCTTTCTTT. This gives the protein CASSSTGEDTEAFF.

V gene TRBV28 combines with J gene TRBJ1-2, with 8 bases aligning to TRBD1. V gave up 9 bases and J gave up 1 base; unmatched junction bases: 4. The CDR3 length is 13 residues. CDR1 MDHEN and CDR2 SYDVKM come from the germline V gene. As DNA, the CDR3 is TGTGCCAGTTGGACAGGGCTTAACTATGGCTACACCTTC. It encodes CASWTGLNYGYTF.

This clonotype was found many times. The J gene is TRBJ2-3, the V gene TRBV9, with D perhaps matching TRBD2 (6 bases). Between the trimmed V and J ends, which lost 0 bases and 6 bases, there was a span of 8 bases. The germline V gene encodes CDR1 SGDLS and CDR2 YYNGEE. There are 13 residues in the CDR3. The CDR3 reads CASSVDGGDTQYF. The CDR3 DNA reads TGTGCCAGCAGCGTAGACGGAGGGGATACGCAGTATTTT. Full variable domain (missing parts from reference TRBV9 and TRBJ2-3): DSGVTQTPKHLITATGQRVTLRCSPRSGDLSVYWYQQSLDQGLQFLIQYYNGEERAKGNILERFSAQQFPDLHSELNLSSLELGDSALYFCASSVDGGDTQYFGPGTRLTVL.

This clonotype appeared many times. This sequence joins TRBV30 and TRBJ2-2; D is ambiguous. The CDR3 covers 12 residues. Germline V gene sequence: CDR1 GTSNPN, CDR2 SVGIG (reference sequence). V was trimmed by 8 bases and J by 1 base, leaving 8 bases between them. The CDR3, as DNA: TGTGCCCAACGCCAGAACACCGGGGAGCTGTTTTTT. The encoded protein is CAQRQNTGELFF.

This clonotype was detected a few times. The V call is TRBV7-2, the J call TRBJ2-7, with TRBD2 identical over 8 bases. V gave up 5 bases and J gave up 2 bases; unmatched junction bases: 5. The length of the CDR3 is 14 residues. Germline V CDR1 and CDR2: SGHTA, FQGNSA. The CDR3 sequence is CASSPGGGTYEQYF. CDR3 nucleotides: TGTGCCAGCAGCCCCGGGGGGGGAACCTACGAGCAGTACTTC. The variable domain in full, with the rest retrieved from reference TRBV7-2 and TRBJ2-7, is GAGVSQSPSNKVTEKGKDVELRCDPISGHTALYWYRQSLGQGLEFLIYFQGNSAPDKSGLPSDRFSAERTGGSVSTLTIQRTQQEDSAVYLCASSPGGGTYEQYFGPGTRLTVT.

This clonotype was counted at least ten times. The V gene is TRBV12-3 or TRBV12-4, the J gene TRBJ2-3, with D hard to call. V was pared by 8 bases and J by 0 bases, with 18 bases between. The CDR3 spans 16 residues. In DNA, the CDR3 is TGTGCCAGCGGTCTCCGGGCCGTTTTTAGCACAGATACGCAGTATTTT. It encodes CASGLRAVFSTDTQYF.

This clonotype was seen many times. The chain has TRBV12-3 or TRBV12-4 and TRBJ2-3; 7 bases line up with TRBD1. The CDR3 is 14 residues long. V gave up 4 bases and J gave up 4 bases; unmatched junction bases: 5. The CDR3 spells CASSYSQGADTQYF. In DNA form, the CDR3 reads TGTGCCAGCAGTTACTCCCAGGGGGCAGATACGCAGTATTTT.

This clonotype was counted at least ten times. The chain carries TRBV12-3 or TRBV12-4 and TRBJ1-5; D perhaps matches TRBD1 (5 bases). CDR3 size: 14 residues. V was clipped by 6 bases and J by 3 bases, with 12 bases between them. The DNA of the CDR3 is TGTGCCAGCAGCTACGACAGCCACAATCAGCCCCAGCATTTT. As protein: CASSYDSHNQPQHF.

The chain employs TRBV6-1 and TRBJ2-7; unclear D gene. The V gene's germline CDR1 is MNHNS and CDR2 SASEGT. The CDR3 loop spans 12 amino acids. The V end lost 2 bases, the J end lost 6 bases, and 8 bases lay between the germline ends. The CDR3 bases are TGTGCCAGCAGTGAACTTTACTCCGAGCAGTACTTC. Encoded protein: CASSELYSEQYF.

This clonotype was counted at least ten times. This chain joins TRBV11-2 and TRBJ2-7; D is possibly TRBD2 (5 bases). Deletions cut 4 bases from V and 1 base from J, with 17 bases between. CDR1 is SGHAT and CDR2 is FQNNGV in the germline V gene. This CDR3 has 16 residues. CDR3 bases: TGTGCCAGCAGCTCACAGCGGCGACGGCAGTCCTACGAGCAGTACTTC. Its translation: CASSSQRRRQSYEQYF.

This clonotype came up many times. The chain joins TRBV13 to TRBJ2-1; 9 bases map to TRBD2. This CDR3 has 15 residues. Germline V gene lookup returns CDR1 PRHDT and CDR2 FYEKMQ (reference sequence). With V trimmed by 4 bases and J by 7 bases, 8 bases remained unmatched. The CDR3 nucleotides read TGTGCCAGCAGCTCAGCGGGACTAGCAGGTAATGAGCAGTTCTTC. It specifies CASSSAGLAGNEQFF.

This clonotype was detected only a few times. Mismatch with germline at one junction end may stem from a read error. This chain uses TRBV29-1 with TRBJ2-5; no clear D. The germline V gene has CDR1 SQVTM and CDR2 ANQGSEA. The CDR3 runs to 13 residues. The CDR3, as DNA: TGCAGCGTTGAAGTCTATAAGGAACGGACCAAGTACTTC. The encoded protein is CSVEVYKERTKYF. Full variable domain (missing parts from reference TRBV29-1 and TRBJ2-5): SAVISQKPSRDICQRGTSLTIQCQVDSQVTMMFWYRQQPGQSLTLIATANQGSEATYESGFVIDKFPISRPNLTFSTLTVSNMSPEDSSIYLCSVEVYKERTKYFGPGTRLLVL.

This clonotype was counted ten times or more. The V call is TRBV12-3 or TRBV12-4, the J call TRBJ1-4; D gene ambiguous. The CDR3 has 13 residues. The ends were cut back, 3 bases at V and 10 bases at J, with 12 bases in the middle. The CDR3 DNA reads as TGTGCCAGCAGTTTGTCGGACCCTCTAAAACTGTTTTTT. Translated: CASSLSDPLKLFF.

The sample holds many counts of this clonotype. The chain carries TRBV11-2 and TRBJ1-1; D is unresolved. In germline, CDR1 is SGHAT, CDR2 FQNNGV. Trimming shortened V by 4 bases and J by 0 bases, and 9 bases separated the two germline ends. This CDR3 is 14 amino acids long. The CDR3 sequence: CASSSSRMNTEAFF. The CDR3 DNA reads TGTGCCAGCAGCTCCAGCCGGATGAACACTGAAGCTTTCTTT.

This clonotype was recorded many times. This chain joins TRBV7-2 and TRBJ2-3; 7 bases agree with TRBD1. In germline, CDR1 is SGHTA, CDR2 FQGNSA. The CDR3 runs to 15 residues. With V trimmed by 5 bases and J by 0 bases, 5 bases remained unmatched. CDR3 DNA sequence: TGTGCCAGCAGCCGGGACAGAGAAAGCACAGATACGCAGTATTTT. This encodes CASSRDRESTDTQYF.

This clonotype was picked up many times. The V and J genes are TRBV27 and TRBJ2-7; the match to TRBD1 covers 9 bases. Germline lookup yields CDR1 MNHEY and CDR2 SMNVEV (reference sequence). The length of the CDR3 is 13 residues. The V gene end was trimmed by 6 bases and the J gene end by 7 bases; junction bases not matched to a gene: 7. CDR3 region: CASRSGTGSEQYF. The DNA of the CDR3 is TGTGCCAGCAGATCCGGGACAGGGAGTGAGCAGTACTTC.

This clonotype was counted many times. The chain recombines TRBV21-1 with TRBJ1-2; TRBD1 is the table's D call, not checked against the DNA. TRBV21-1 is given as a pseudogene. The CDR3 has 15 residues. CDR3 DNA: TGTGCCAGCAGAAGGTCCGGGGCTCGATCGTATGGCTACACCTTC. Protein sequence: CASRRSGARSYGYTF.

This clonotype showed up many times. The CDR3 region has the DNA TGTGCCAGCAGCAAGGGACTAGCGGGTCACGGCGGGTCCTACGAGCAGTACTTC. Its translation is CASSKGLAGHGGSYEQYF. The rearrangement uses TRBV7-6 and TRBJ2-7; 12 nucleotides line up with TRBD2. The CDR3 runs 18 residues. CDR1 is SGHVS, CDR2 FNYEAQ, per germline. The ends lost 5 bases at V and 1 base at J; junction bases unmatched: 12.

The chain is built from TRBV7-2 and TRBJ2-7; the D gene is possibly TRBD2 (5 bases). V was trimmed by 3 bases and J by 0 bases, leaving 9 bases between them. Per the germline V gene, CDR1 is SGHTA and CDR2 is FQGNSA. This CDR3 region has 14 residues. In nucleotides, the CDR3 is TGTGCCAGCAGCTTCTTAGGACTCTCCTACGAGCAGTACTTC. This encodes CASSFLGLSYEQYF. Looking up the rest from reference TRBV7-2 and TRBJ2-7 gives the full variable domain: GAGVSQSPSNKVTEKGKDVELRCDPISGHTALYWYRQSLGQGLEFLIYFQGNSAPDKSGLPSDRFSAERTGGSVSTLTIQRTQQEDSAVYLCASSFLGLSYEQYFGPGTRLTVT.